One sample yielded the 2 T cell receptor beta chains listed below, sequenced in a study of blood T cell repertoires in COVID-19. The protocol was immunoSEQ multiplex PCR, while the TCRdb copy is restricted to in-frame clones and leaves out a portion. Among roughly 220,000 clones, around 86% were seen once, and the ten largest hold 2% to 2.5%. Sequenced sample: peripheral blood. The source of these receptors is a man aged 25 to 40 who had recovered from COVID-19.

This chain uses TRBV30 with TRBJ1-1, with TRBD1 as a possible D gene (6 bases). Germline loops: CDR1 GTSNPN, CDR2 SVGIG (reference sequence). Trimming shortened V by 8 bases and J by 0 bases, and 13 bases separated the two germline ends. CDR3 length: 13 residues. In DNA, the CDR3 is TGTGCCGGTAGGGGGAGAATGAACACTGAAGCTTTCTTT. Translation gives CAGRGRMNTEAFF.

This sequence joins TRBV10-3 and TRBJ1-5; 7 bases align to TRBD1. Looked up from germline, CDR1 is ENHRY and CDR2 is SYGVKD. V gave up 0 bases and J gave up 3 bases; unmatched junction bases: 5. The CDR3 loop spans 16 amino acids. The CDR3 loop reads CAISESRGQFNQPQHF. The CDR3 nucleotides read TGTGCCATCAGTGAGTCGAGGGGGCAATTCAATCAGCCCCAGCATTTT.